Listed below are T cell receptor beta chains from one sample, sequenced in a study of ipilimumab plus nivolumab after autologous stem cell transplantation. The repertoire was sequenced with immunoSEQ multiplex PCR; TCRdb's copy has only in-frame clones and lacks some. Of 20,000 to 25,000 clones listed, just under 75% are singletons. Material: PBMCs, obtained in a trial of ipilimumab plus nivolumab as post-transplant consolidation. These receptors came from a male donor with diffuse large B-cell lymphoma. CDR3s include the opening cysteine and the closing phenylalanine or tryptophan. The D gene is left open where the match is weak. The size entry is marked missing in some rows and otherwise reads once, few, many or a size class.

D	size	J	V	DNA	CDR3
-	-	TRBJ2-5	TRBV5-1	TGCGCCAGCAGCTTGACGACCTTAGGGGAGACCCAGTACTTC	CASSLTTLGETQYF
-	-	TRBJ1-6	TRBV7-6	TGTGCCAGCAGCTTAATTGAGGGCTCCTATAATTCACCCCTCCACTTT	CASSLIEGSYNSPLHF
-	-	TRBJ1-5	TRBV19	TGTGCCAGTAGCGCCGGAGGGGGGCGAGGTCAGCCCCAGCATTTT	CASSAGGGRGQPQHF
TRBD1	-	TRBJ1-1	TRBV6-1	TGTGCCAGCAGTGAATACAGGGGAGGGACTGAAGCTTTCTTT	CASSEYRGGTEAFF
TRBD1	-	TRBJ1-5	TRBV2	TGTGCCAGCAGTGGCACAGGGGGATACAATCAGCCCCAGCATTTT	CASSGTGGYNQPQHF
TRBD1	-	TRBJ1-5	TRBV30	TGTGCCTGGAGTGGGACAGGGAAGGTAAATAGCAATCAGCCCCAGCATTTT	CAWSGTGKVNSNQPQHF
-	-	TRBJ1-2	TRBV29-1	TGCAGCGTTTCCCAGGGAATAGGTGGGGACTATGGCTACACCTTC	CSVSQGIGGDYGYTF
TRBD1	-	TRBJ1-2	TRBV6-1	TGTGCCAGCAGTTCTGGCAGGGGGAATGGCTACACCTTC	CASSSGRGNGYTF
-	-	TRBJ2-7	TRBV19	TGTGCCAGTAGTTCCCGGGGTGGCGGAAGGCTACGAGAGCAGTACTTC	CASSSRGGGRLREQYF
-	-	TRBJ1-4	TRBV15	TGTGCCACCAGCAGAGGGGCAGCCTTATTTAATGAAAAACTGTTTTTT	CATSRGAALFNEKLFF
TRBD1	-	TRBJ1-1	TRBV7-3	TGTGCCAGCAGCCCGGGACAGGGGGCTGGAGAAGCTTTCTTT	CASSPGQGAGEAFF
-	medium-sized	TRBJ1-2	TRBV19	TGTGCCAGTAGTATAGTTGGGGTGGAGGAGTATGGCTACACCTTC	CASSIVGVEEYGYTF
-	few	TRBJ1-2	TRBV7-6	TGTGCCAGCAGCTTAGGAGGAGGGTTGGGCTACACCTTC	CASSLGGGLGYTF
-	-	TRBJ1-4	TRBV30	TGTGCCTGGACTAAGGGAAACCTAAATGAAAAACTGTTTTTT	CAWTKGNLNEKLFF
TRBD2	few	TRBJ2-7	TRBV11-3	TGTGCCAGCAGCTTCAGCGGGGAGCTCTACGAGCAGTACTTC	CASSFSGELYEQYF
-	-	TRBJ2-7	TRBV6-1	TGTGCCAGCAGAGAAGGTAGCAGTAGCTCCTACGAGCAGTACTTC	CASREGSSSSYEQYF
-	few	TRBJ1-1	TRBV29-1	TGCAGCGTTTTTGAGACCGCCAACACTGAAGCTTTCTTT	CSVFETANTEAFF
-	few	TRBJ1-5	TRBV25-1	TGTGCCAGCAACCCGAGGAGGGGCTACTATAGCAATCAGCCCCAGCATTTT	CASNPRRGYYSNQPQHF
-	few	TRBJ1-5	TRBV2	TGTGCCAGCAAGCTTGGGCTTAGCAATCAGCCCCAGCATTTT	CASKLGLSNQPQHF
-	-	TRBJ1-1	TRBV6-1	TGTGCCAGCAACCGGCCCGTTACACAGAACACTGAAGCTTTCTTT	CASNRPVTQNTEAFF
-	-	TRBJ1-4	TRBV28	TGTGCCAGCAGAACCCGGCCCGGAGGGGGAAAACTGTTTTTT	CASRTRPGGGKLFF